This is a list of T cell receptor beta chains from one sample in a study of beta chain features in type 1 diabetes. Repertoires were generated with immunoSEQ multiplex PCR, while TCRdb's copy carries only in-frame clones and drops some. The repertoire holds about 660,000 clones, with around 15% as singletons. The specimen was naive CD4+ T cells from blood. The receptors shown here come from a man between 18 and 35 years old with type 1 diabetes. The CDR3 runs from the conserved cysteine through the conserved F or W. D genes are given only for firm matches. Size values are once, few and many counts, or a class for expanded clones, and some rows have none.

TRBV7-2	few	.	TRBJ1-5	CASSLAGQPQHF	TGTGCCAGCAGCTTAGCGGGTCAGCCCCAGCATTTT
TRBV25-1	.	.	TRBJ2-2	CATRAGANTGELFF	TGTGCCACCCGAGCCGGGGCGAACACCGGGGAGCTGTTTTTT
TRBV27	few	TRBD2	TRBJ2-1	CASSSWTSGRVDEQFF	TGTGCCAGCAGTTCGTGGACTAGCGGGAGGGTTGATGAGCAGTTCTTC
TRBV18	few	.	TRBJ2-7	CASSPDGSSYEQYF	TGTGCCAGCTCACCAGACGGAAGCTCCTACGAGCAGTACTTC
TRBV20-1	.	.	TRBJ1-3	CSALRGNTIYF	TGCAGTGCCCTGAGGGGAAACACCATATATTTT
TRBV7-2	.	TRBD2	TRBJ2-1	CAGSQWASGVNEQFF	TGTGCCGGATCTCAGTGGGCTAGCGGGGTTAATGAGCAGTTCTTC
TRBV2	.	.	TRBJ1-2	CASSEARDGRTF	TGTGCCAGCAGTGAAGCGCGCGACGGCCGTACCTTC
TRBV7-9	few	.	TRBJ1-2	CASSSSGYGYTF	TGTGCCAGCAGCTCCTCGGGATATGGCTACACCTTC
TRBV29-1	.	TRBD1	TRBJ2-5	CSVKQGVSRAKGETQYF	TGCAGCGTGAAACAGGGGGTTTCAAGGGCAAAGGGAGAGACCCAGTACTTC
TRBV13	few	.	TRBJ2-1	CASSLRRGSSYNEQFF	TGTGCCAGCAGCTTAAGGCGGGGCAGCTCCTACAATGAGCAGTTCTTC
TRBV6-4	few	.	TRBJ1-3	CASNGGRSDPTGNTIYF	TGTGCCAGCAACGGGGGACGTTCCGACCCGACTGGAAACACCATATATTTT
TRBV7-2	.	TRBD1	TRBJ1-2	CASRGQGYYGYTF	TGTGCCAGCAGGGGACAGGGATACTATGGCTACACCTTC
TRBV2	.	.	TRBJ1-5	CASTPGLTSNQPQHF	TGTGCCAGCACTCCGGGGCTGACTAGCAATCAGCCCCAGCATTTT
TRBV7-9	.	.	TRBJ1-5	CASSLEGEGRGAANQPQHF	TGTGCCAGCAGCTTAGAGGGGGAGGGCAGGGGCGCCGCCAATCAGCCCCAGCATTTT
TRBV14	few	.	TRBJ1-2	CASSQQGNYGYTF	TGTGCCAGCAGCCAACAAGGCAACTATGGCTACACCTTC
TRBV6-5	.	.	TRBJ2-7	CAARGSYEQYF	TGTGCGGCTAGAGGCTCCTACGAGCAGTACTTC
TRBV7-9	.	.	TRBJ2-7	CASRPPALYEQYF	TGTGCCAGCAGGCCTCCCGCTCTCTACGAGCAGTACTTC
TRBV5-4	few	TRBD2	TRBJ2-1	CASSRGLAGGWIF	TGTGCCAGCAGCAGGGGACTAGCGGGAGGTTGGATCTTC
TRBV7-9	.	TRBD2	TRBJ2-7	CASSSTSGRGSYEQYF	TGTGCCAGCAGCTCGACTAGCGGGAGGGGGTCCTACGAGCAGTACTTC
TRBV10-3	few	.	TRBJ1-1	CAISGQLNTEAFF	TGTGCCATCTCGGGACAACTGAACACTGAAGCTTTCTTT
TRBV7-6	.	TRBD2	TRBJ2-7	CASSPSPGLAGFYEQYF	TGTGCCAGCAGCCCTAGCCCGGGACTAGCGGGATTCTACGAGCAGTACTTC
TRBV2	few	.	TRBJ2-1	CASSPTSNEQFF	TGTGCCAGCAGCCCCACTAGCAATGAGCAGTTCTTC
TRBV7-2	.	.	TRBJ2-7	CASSLSRGNYEQYF	TGTGCCAGCAGCTTGAGCCGGGGAAACTACGAGCAGTACTTC
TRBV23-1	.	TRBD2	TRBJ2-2	CASSQYHREEGTGELFF	TGCGCCAGCAGTCAATATCATCGGGAGGAGGGTACCGGGGAGCTGTTTTTT
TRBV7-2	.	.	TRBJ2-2	CASSLSSIAGELFF	TGTGCCAGCAGCTTGTCCTCCATCGCCGGGGAGCTGTTTTTT
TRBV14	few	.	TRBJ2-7	CASSPSVGVEQYF	TGTGCCAGCAGCCCTTCGGTTGGGGTGGAGCAGTACTTC
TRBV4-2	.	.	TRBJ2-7	CASSQDSFAASGYEQYF	TGTGCCAGCAGCCAAGACTCCTTCGCAGCTAGTGGCTACGAGCAGTACTTC